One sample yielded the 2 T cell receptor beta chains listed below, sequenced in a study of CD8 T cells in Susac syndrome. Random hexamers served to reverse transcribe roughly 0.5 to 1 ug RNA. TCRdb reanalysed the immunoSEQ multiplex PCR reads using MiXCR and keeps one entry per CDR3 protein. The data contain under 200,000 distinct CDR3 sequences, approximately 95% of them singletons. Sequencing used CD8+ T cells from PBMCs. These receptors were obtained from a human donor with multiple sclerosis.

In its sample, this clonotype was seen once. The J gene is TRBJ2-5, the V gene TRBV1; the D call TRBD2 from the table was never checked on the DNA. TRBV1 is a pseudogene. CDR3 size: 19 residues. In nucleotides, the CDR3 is TGCACCAGCAGTTACCCCGGGACTAGCGGGAGCGACACGGAGGAGACCCAGTACTTC. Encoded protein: CTSSYPGTSGSDTEETQYF.

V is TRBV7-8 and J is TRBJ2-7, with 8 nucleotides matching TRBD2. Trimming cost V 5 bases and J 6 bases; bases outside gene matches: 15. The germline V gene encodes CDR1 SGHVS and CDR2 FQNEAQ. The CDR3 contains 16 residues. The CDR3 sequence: CASSVRLSGSLIEQYF. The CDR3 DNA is TGTGCCAGCAGCGTACGCCTGAGCGGGAGCCTTATCGAGCAGTACTTC.